These 18 T cell receptor beta chains were all obtained from the same sample, sequenced in a study of T cell responses to AZD1222 COVID-19 vaccine. Method: immunoSEQ multiplex PCR; TCRdb's copy keeps in-frame clones and lacks some. This sample's clone table lists about 140,000 clones. Specimen: peripheral blood. These receptor sequences come from an adult in good health.

V and J are TRBV11-3 and TRBJ2-7, with 10 bases matching TRBD1. V gave up 5 bases and J gave up 3 bases; unmatched junction bases: 4. Germline V gene sequence: CDR1 SGHNT, CDR2 YENEEA. The length of the CDR3 is 14 residues. CDR3 sequence: CASSQGTGDYEQYF. DNA for the CDR3: TGTGCCAGCAGCCAAGGGACAGGGGACTACGAGCAGTACTTC.

This CDR3 is CASSDDRVGRPQHF. The CDR3 bases are TGTGCCAGTAGTGACGACAGGGTTGGAAGACCCCAGCATTTT. The genes are TRBV19 and TRBJ1-5, with 7 bases lining up with TRBD1. Germline CDR1 LNHDA, CDR2 SQIVND (reference sequence). V gave up 5 bases and J gave up 10 bases; unmatched junction bases: 11. The CDR3 has 14 residues.

The rearrangement uses TRBV11-2 and TRBJ2-7; the D is unclear. The V end lost 0 bases, the J end lost 6 bases, and 6 bases lay between the germline ends. The germline V gene has CDR1 SGHAT and CDR2 FQNNGV. This CDR3 has 12 residues. CDR3 sequence: CASSLDYGEQYF. The CDR3 nucleotides read TGTGCCAGCAGCTTAGATTACGGCGAGCAGTACTTC.

This rearrangement joins TRBV7-2 to TRBJ2-2; 8 bases are shared with TRBD2. Germline assignment: CDR1 SGHTA and CDR2 FQGNSA. The CDR3 sequence is 15 residues long. J was trimmed by 6 bases and V by 1 base; bases with no gene match: 4. The CDR3 sequence is CASSLGGGPSGELFF. CDR3 nucleotide sequence: TGTGCCAGCAGCTTAGGCGGGGGGCCCTCCGGGGAGCTGTTTTTT.

The gene calls are TRBV2 and TRBJ1-6; the match to TRBD1 covers 12 bases. V lost 6 bases, J lost 10 bases, and 4 bases stayed unmatched. CDR1 is SNHLY, CDR2 FYNNEI, per germline. CDR3 length equals 14 residues. The CDR3: CASSGDRGQSPLHF. The CDR3 nucleotides are TGTGCCAGCAGCGGGGACAGGGGGCAGTCACCCCTCCACTTT.

The chain combines TRBV28 with TRBJ1-2; a possible D gene is TRBD1 (6 bases). Germline V gene data show CDR1 as MDHEN and CDR2 as SYDVKM. CDR3 length: 14 amino acids. Between the trimmed V and J ends, which lost 6 bases and 1 base, there was a span of 12 bases. The CDR3 sequence: CASSTLDSNYGYTF. The DNA for the CDR3 is TGTGCCAGCAGCACCCTGGACAGTAACTATGGCTACACCTTC.

The rearrangement joins TRBV27 to TRBJ1-6; D call uncertain. CDR3 size: 13 residues. In germline, CDR1 is MNHEY, CDR2 SMNVEV (reference sequence). V was trimmed by 8 bases and J by 9 bases, leaving 14 bases between them. CDR3 bases: TGTGCCAGCTCAGGTATCCGGGGTTCACCCCTCCACTTT. Translating it yields CASSGIRGSPLHF.

The rearrangement links TRBV13 to TRBJ2-7; the D gene could be TRBD1 or TRBD2 (6 bases each). The V end was cut by 2 bases, the J end by 4 bases, with 12 bases between. The CDR3 has 14 amino acids. In germline, CDR1 is PRHDT, CDR2 FYEKMQ (reference sequence). The CDR3 sequence is CASSLTGAAYEQYF. The CDR3 bases are TGTGCCAGCAGCTTAACGGGGGCGGCTTACGAGCAGTACTTC.

V usage is TRBV20-1 and J usage is TRBJ1-2; D unresolved. The V end was cut by 3 bases, the J end by 4 bases, with 15 bases between. In germline, CDR1 is DFQATT, CDR2 SNEGSKA (reference sequence). This CDR3 contains 14 residues. DNA of the CDR3: TGCAGTGCTAGTCTGGCAGGCCTCGGCTATGGCTACACCTTC. Translating it yields CSASLAGLGYGYTF.

This chain connects TRBV25-1 to TRBJ1-3; D possibly corresponds to TRBD1 (5 bases). V was trimmed by 3 bases and J by 11 bases, leaving 17 bases between them. The CDR3 spans 14 residues. Germline-derived CDR1 and CDR2 are MGHDK and SYGVNS. The CDR3 DNA is TGTGCCAGCAGTGATACGGTAGCGACGGGGGCCATATATTTT. This gives the protein CASSDTVATGAIYF.

For the CDR3, the DNA is TGTGCCAGCTCACCACCAGGCGATCAGCCCCAGCATTTT. Amino acids: CASSPPGDQPQHF. This chain connects TRBV18 to TRBJ1-5; D unresolved. Trimming stripped 0 bases from V and 5 bases from J, with 5 bases between. The CDR3 sequence is 13 residues long. Per germline, CDR1 KGHSH and CDR2 LQKENI. Based on the CDR3 plus reference TRBV18 and TRBJ1-5, the full variable domain is NAGVMQNPRHLVRRRGQEARLRCSPMKGHSHVYWYRQLPEEGLKFMVYLQKENIIDESGMPKERFSAEFPKEGPSILRIQQVVRGDSAAYFCASSPPGDQPQHFGDGTRLSIL.

The chain is built from TRBV7-9 and TRBJ2-7; TRBD2 might be the D (6 bases). CDR1 and CDR2 (germline): SEHNR, FQNEAQ (reference sequence). The CDR3 runs to 14 residues. V shed 0 bases and J shed 2 bases, with 8 bases lying between them. The CDR3: CASSLAGGAYEQYF. The CDR3 nucleotides are TGTGCCAGCAGCTTAGCGGGGGGAGCCTACGAGCAGTACTTC.

This chain uses TRBV5-1 with TRBJ2-7; the D call may be TRBD1 or TRBD2 (5 bases each). The V end was cut by 7 bases, the J end by 2 bases, with 16 bases between. This CDR3 is 14 amino acids long. Germline lookup yields CDR1 SGHRS and CDR2 YFSETQ. CDR3 amino acids: CASRDGGPTYEQYF. The CDR3 DNA reads as TGCGCCAGCCGGGATGGGGGACCAACCTACGAGCAGTACTTC.

The rearrangement uses TRBV6-6 and TRBJ1-5; tentative D call: TRBD1 (5 bases). This CDR3 has 16 amino acids. Germline V gene lookup returns CDR1 MNHNY and CDR2 SVGAGI (reference sequence). Between the trimmed V and J ends, which lost 7 bases and 0 bases, there was a span of 16 bases. The CDR3 region has the DNA TGTGCCAGCACCCAAGGGACGTTTTATAGCAATCAGCCCCAGCATTTT. It codes for CASTQGTFYSNQPQHF.

The V gene is TRBV4-1, the J gene TRBJ2-1; 12 bases agree with TRBD2. The CDR3 length is 19 residues. V trimming: 2 bases; J trimming: 5 bases; junction bases outside the gene matches: 13. From germline, CDR1 is MGHRA and CDR2 YSYEKL. CDR3 DNA: TGCGCCAGCAGCCAATCCCCGGGACTAGCGGGTCTTCGGAACAATGAGCAGTTCTTC. Translated, it gives CASSQSPGLAGLRNNEQFF.

The chain is built from TRBV2 and TRBJ2-3; the D is unclear. CDR1 is SNHLY and CDR2 is FYNNEI in the germline V gene. The CDR3 runs to 12 residues. Trimming stripped 3 bases from V and 3 bases from J, with 4 bases between. CDR3 nucleotide sequence: TGTGCCAGCAGTGACGAAACAGATACGCAGTATTTT. This gives the protein CASSDETDTQYF. The whole variable domain, filled in from reference TRBV2 and TRBJ2-3, reads EPEVTQTPSHQVTQMGQEVILRCVPISNHLYFYWYRQILGQKVEFLVSFYNNEISEKSEIFDDQFSVERPDGSNFTLKIRSTKLEDSAMYFCASSDETDTQYFGPGTRLTVL.

The chain has TRBV15 and TRBJ1-4; 9 nucleotides align to TRBD1. The germline V gene encodes CDR1 LNHNV and CDR2 YYDKDF (reference sequence). The CDR3 contains 15 residues. The V and J ends lost 3 bases and 3 bases, in that order; junction bases with no gene match: 2. The CDR3 is CATSRTGGANEKLFF. The CDR3 DNA reads as TGTGCCACCAGCAGGACAGGGGGGGCTAATGAAAAACTGTTTTTT.

CDR3: CASSQVRVGKNIQYF. CDR3 nucleotides: TGTGCCAGCAGCCAAGTGAGGGTGGGCAAAAACATTCAGTACTTC. The chain carries TRBV9 and TRBJ2-4, with D perhaps TRBD2 (5 bases). Trimming left V 4 bases short and J 3 bases short, with 14 bases between. Germline V gene data show CDR1 as SGDLS and CDR2 as YYNGEE. The CDR3 length is 15 residues.